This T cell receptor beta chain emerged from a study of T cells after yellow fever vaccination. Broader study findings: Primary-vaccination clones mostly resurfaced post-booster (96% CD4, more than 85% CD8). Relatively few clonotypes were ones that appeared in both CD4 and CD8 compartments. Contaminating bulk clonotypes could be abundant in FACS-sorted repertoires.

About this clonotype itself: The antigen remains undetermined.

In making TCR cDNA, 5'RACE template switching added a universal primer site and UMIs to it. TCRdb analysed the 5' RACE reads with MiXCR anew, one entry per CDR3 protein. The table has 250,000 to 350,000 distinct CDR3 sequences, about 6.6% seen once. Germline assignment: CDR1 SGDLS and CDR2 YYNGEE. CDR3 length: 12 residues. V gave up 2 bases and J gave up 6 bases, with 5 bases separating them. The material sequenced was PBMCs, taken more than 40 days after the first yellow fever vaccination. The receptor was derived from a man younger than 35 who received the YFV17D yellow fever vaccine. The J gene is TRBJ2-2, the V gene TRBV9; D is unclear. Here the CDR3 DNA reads TGTGCCAGCAGCGTTTATGCCGGGGAGCTGTTTTTT. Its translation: CASSVYAGELFF.